This record concerns one T cell receptor (beta chain) sequence. Its antigen remains unknown. The sample comes from a study of T cell responses to AZD1222 COVID-19 vaccine. Study findings and constraints: The span of vaccine-associated CD4 TCRs extended across spike, with dominance at 160-218 and 743-854.

Sequencing was performed with immunoSEQ multiplex PCR; in TCRdb, only in-frame clones are kept and a portion is missing. The sample has 70,000 to 85,000 clones, roughly four fifths seen once; the top ten hold approximately 1.3%. This CDR3 is built from 15 residues. J lost 2 bases, V lost 2 bases, and 3 bases had no gene match. Germline V gene data show CDR1 as SGHTA and CDR2 as FQGTGA. The chain employs TRBV7-3 and TRBJ2-7; 10 nucleotides agree with TRBD2. The sequencing used peripheral blood, collected 28 days after the second AZD1222 dose. The clonotype comes from an adult who received the AZD1222 COVID-19 vaccine. CDR3 in DNA: TGTGCCAGCAGCTTAGGCCTAGCGGGAGCCTACGAGCAGTACTTC. This codes for CASSLGLAGAYEQYF.